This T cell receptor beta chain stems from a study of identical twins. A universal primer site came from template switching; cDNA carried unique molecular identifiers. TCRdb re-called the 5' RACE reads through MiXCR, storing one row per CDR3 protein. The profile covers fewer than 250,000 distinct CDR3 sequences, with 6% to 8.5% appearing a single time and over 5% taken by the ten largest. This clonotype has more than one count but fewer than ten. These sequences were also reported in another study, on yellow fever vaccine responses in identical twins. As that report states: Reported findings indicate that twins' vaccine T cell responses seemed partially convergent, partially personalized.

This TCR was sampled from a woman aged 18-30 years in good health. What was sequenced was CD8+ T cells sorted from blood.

CDR3 loop: CASSSRTRQGTEAFF. CDR3 in DNA: TGTGCCAGCAGTTCGAGGACAAGGCAGGGTACTGAAGCTTTCTTT. The chain carries TRBV27 and TRBJ1-1, with a tentative D call TRBD1 (5 bases). This CDR3 region has 15 residues. Trimming cost V 4 bases and J 5 bases, with 17 bases left between them. The germline gives CDR1 MNHEY, CDR2 SMNVEV (reference sequence).